These T cell receptor beta chains were read from a single sample in a study of blood T cell repertoires in COVID-19. Method: immunoSEQ multiplex PCR; TCRdb's copy keeps in-frame clones and lacks some. In the table there are about 36,000 clones, roughly 74% of which are singletons. Sequencing used peripheral blood. The receptors were sampled from a man between 65 and 85 years old with COVID-19, enrolled during active disease. The CDR3 runs from the conserved cysteine through the conserved F or W. Each record gives: clone size, D gene, J gene, CDR3 length, V gene, CDR3 DNA, CDR3 protein. The D gene is left open where the match is weak. Some rows mark clone size as missing; the rest say once, few, many or name a class of expanded clone.

clone size: few
D gene: TRBD2
J gene: TRBJ2-7
CDR3 length: 13
V gene: TRBV6-5
CDR3 DNA: TGTGCCAAGGGACTAGCGGGATCCTACGAGCAGTACTTC
CDR3 protein: CAKGLAGSYEQYF

clone size: .
D gene: .
J gene: TRBJ1-1
CDR3 length: 13
V gene: TRBV9
CDR3 DNA: TGTGCCAGCAGCGGCCGGGATAACACTGAAGCTTTCTTT
CDR3 protein: CASSGRDNTEAFF

clone size: .
D gene: .
J gene: TRBJ2-2
CDR3 length: 12
V gene: TRBV5-4
CDR3 DNA: TGTGCCGCGACTGACGTCACCGGGGAGCTGTTTTTT
CDR3 protein: CAATDVTGELFF

clone size: .
D gene: TRBD1
J gene: TRBJ2-7
CDR3 length: 14
V gene: TRBV10-3
CDR3 DNA: TGTGCCATCGGAGAGGGACAGGGGGCCTACGAGCAGTACTTC
CDR3 protein: CAIGEGQGAYEQYF

clone size: .
D gene: .
J gene: TRBJ1-1
CDR3 length: 13
V gene: TRBV29-1
CDR3 DNA: TGCAGCGTTGTTGTGCTGGGGCAGGGTGAAGCTTTCTTT
CDR3 protein: CSVVVLGQGEAFF

clone size: .
D gene: .
J gene: TRBJ2-3
CDR3 length: 13
V gene: TRBV11-3
CDR3 DNA: TGTGCCAGCAGCACCAGGGGATCGGATACGCAGTATTTT
CDR3 protein: CASSTRGSDTQYF

clone size: .
D gene: .
J gene: TRBJ1-2
CDR3 length: 16
V gene: TRBV3-1/TRBV3-2
CDR3 DNA: TGTGCCAGCAGCCGAGCCAGAGGATTGACCTTTTATGGCTACACCTTC
CDR3 protein: CASSRARGLTFYGYTF

clone size: .
D gene: .
J gene: TRBJ2-4
CDR3 length: 16
V gene: TRBV3-1/TRBV3-2
CDR3 DNA: TGTGCCAGCAGCCCCCAGGGGGCGGGAGGGAAAAACATTCAGTACTTC
CDR3 protein: CASSPQGAGGKNIQYF

clone size: .
D gene: .
J gene: TRBJ2-3
CDR3 length: 14
V gene: TRBV7-2
CDR3 DNA: TGTGCCAGCAGCCCCGGGACTGCAACAGATACGCAGTATTTT
CDR3 protein: CASSPGTATDTQYF

clone size: .
D gene: TRBD2
J gene: TRBJ2-1
CDR3 length: 16
V gene: TRBV6-6
CDR3 DNA: TGTGCCAGCAGTCGAGAGCGGGGGAGCTCCTACAATGAGCAGTTCTTC
CDR3 protein: CASSRERGSSYNEQFF

clone size: .
D gene: .
J gene: TRBJ2-5
CDR3 length: 13
V gene: TRBV5-8
CDR3 DNA: TGTGCCAGCAGCTTCCGACAGCTTGAGACCCAGTACTTC
CDR3 protein: CASSFRQLETQYF

clone size: .
D gene: TRBD2
J gene: TRBJ2-7
CDR3 length: 17
V gene: TRBV7-9
CDR3 DNA: TGTGCCAGCAGCTCGACATCCTCCGGGGGGTATTTTTACGAGCAGTACTTC
CDR3 protein: CASSSTSSGGYFYEQYF

clone size: .
D gene: .
J gene: TRBJ1-4
CDR3 length: 16
V gene: TRBV10-3
CDR3 DNA: TGTGCCATCAGTGAGTGGGGCAGGGTAGAGGATGAAAAACTGTTTTTT
CDR3 protein: CAISEWGRVEDEKLFF

clone size: few
D gene: TRBD2
J gene: TRBJ2-5
CDR3 length: 15
V gene: TRBV19
CDR3 DNA: TGTGCCAGTAGTGAGACTAGCGTGGCACAAGAGACCCAGTACTTC
CDR3 protein: CASSETSVAQETQYF

clone size: .
D gene: TRBD1
J gene: TRBJ1-2
CDR3 length: 14
V gene: TRBV6-4
CDR3 DNA: TGTGCCAGCAGCCGGGACAGGGAGAACTATGGCTACACCTTC
CDR3 protein: CASSRDRENYGYTF

clone size: .
D gene: TRBD1
J gene: TRBJ2-7
CDR3 length: 13
V gene: TRBV29-1
CDR3 DNA: TGCAGCTTTGGACAGGGAGTTTCCTACGAGCAGTACTTC
CDR3 protein: CSFGQGVSYEQYF

clone size: once
D gene: TRBD2
J gene: TRBJ2-1
CDR3 length: 15
V gene: TRBV6-4
CDR3 DNA: TGTGCCAGCTCCAGCCTAGCGGGCTCCTACAATGAGCAGTTCTTC
CDR3 protein: CASSSLAGSYNEQFF

clone size: .
D gene: TRBD1
J gene: TRBJ1-3
CDR3 length: 14
V gene: TRBV3-1/TRBV3-2
CDR3 DNA: TGTGCCAGCAGCCAAGGGACAGGGCGAAACACCATATATTTT
CDR3 protein: CASSQGTGRNTIYF

clone size: .
D gene: .
J gene: TRBJ2-7
CDR3 length: 13
V gene: TRBV6-1
CDR3 DNA: TGTGCCAGCAGTGAATCGGGGACCTACGAGCAGTACTTC
CDR3 protein: CASSESGTYEQYF

clone size: .
D gene: .
J gene: TRBJ2-1
CDR3 length: 13
V gene: TRBV12-3/TRBV12-4
CDR3 DNA: TGTGCCAGCAAGACTACTAGTTTCGATGAGCAGTTCTTC
CDR3 protein: CASKTTSFDEQFF